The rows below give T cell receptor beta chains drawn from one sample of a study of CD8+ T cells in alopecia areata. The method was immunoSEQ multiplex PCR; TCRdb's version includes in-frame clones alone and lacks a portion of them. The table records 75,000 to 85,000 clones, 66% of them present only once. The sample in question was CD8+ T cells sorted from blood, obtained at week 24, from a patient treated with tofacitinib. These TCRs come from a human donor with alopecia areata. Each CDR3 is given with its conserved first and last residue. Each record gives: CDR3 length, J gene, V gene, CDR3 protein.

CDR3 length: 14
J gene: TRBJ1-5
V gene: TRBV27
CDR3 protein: CASSLSRAYQPQHF

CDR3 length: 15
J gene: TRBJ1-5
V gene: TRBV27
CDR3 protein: CASSLFRHLNQPQHF

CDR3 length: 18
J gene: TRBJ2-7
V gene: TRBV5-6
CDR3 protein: CASSSPGQGLTGPYEQYF

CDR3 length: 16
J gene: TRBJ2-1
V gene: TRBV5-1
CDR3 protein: CASSLEPAGDYNEQFF

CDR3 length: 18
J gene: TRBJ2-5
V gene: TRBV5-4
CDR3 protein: CASSQDMGTSGAQETQYF

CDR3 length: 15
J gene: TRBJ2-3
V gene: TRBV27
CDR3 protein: CASSTTSGSTDTQYF

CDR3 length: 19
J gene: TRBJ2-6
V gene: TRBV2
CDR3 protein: CAVGLAGELGPSGANVLTF

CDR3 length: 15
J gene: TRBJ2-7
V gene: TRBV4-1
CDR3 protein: CASSQERHSTYEQYF

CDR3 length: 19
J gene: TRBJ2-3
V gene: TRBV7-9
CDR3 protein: CASSPITPQAGDSTDTQYF

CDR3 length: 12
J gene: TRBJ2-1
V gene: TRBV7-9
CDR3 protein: CASSLAGIEQFF

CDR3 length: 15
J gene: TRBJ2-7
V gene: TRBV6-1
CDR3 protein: CASSEAGGVHYEQYF

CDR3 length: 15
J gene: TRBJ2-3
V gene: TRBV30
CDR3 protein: CAWSVGTSGFDTQYF

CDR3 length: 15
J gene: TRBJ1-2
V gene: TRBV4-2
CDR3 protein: CASSQDLQGGDGYTF

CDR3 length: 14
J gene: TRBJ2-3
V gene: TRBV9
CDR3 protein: CASSVGLYTDTQYF

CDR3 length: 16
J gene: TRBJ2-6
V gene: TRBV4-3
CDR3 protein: CASSQDRAAGANVLTF

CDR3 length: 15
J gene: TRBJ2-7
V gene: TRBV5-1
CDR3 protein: CASSVGTSEAYEQYF

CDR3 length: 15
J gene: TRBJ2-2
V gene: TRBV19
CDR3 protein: CASKTTQANTGELFF

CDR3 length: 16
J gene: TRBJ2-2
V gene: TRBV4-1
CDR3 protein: CASSQAGQLGPGELFF

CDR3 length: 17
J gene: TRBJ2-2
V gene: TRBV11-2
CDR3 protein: CASSLYRGRANTGELFF

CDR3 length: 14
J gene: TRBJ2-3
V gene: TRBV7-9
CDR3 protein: CASSLSSLGDTQYF

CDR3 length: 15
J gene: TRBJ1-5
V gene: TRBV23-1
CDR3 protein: CASSLGGQDNQPQHF

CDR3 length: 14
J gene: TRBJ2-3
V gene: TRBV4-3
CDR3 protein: CASSHVTDADTQYF

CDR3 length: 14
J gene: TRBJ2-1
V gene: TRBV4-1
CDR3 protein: CASSQVNWANEQFF

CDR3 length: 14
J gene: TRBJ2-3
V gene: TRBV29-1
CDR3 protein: CSVAIGASTDTQYF

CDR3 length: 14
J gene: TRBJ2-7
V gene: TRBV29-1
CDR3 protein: CSVEKDTPFYEQYF

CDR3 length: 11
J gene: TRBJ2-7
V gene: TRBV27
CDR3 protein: CATGRLFEQYF

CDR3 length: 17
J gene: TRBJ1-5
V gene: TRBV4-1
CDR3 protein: CASSQGPGQGWNQPQHF

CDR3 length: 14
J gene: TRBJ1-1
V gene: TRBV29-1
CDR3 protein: CSVVEGLMNTEAFF

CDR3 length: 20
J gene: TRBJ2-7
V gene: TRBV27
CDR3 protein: CASSFIRNRLAGARLYEQYF

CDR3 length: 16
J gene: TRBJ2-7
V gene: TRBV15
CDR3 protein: CATSRVSGTGAYEQYF

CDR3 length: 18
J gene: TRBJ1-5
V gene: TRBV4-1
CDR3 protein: CASSQGVSGLYSNQPQHF

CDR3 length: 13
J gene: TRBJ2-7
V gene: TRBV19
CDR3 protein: CASSGQGTYEQYF

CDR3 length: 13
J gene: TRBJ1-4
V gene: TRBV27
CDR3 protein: CASRLRGGEKLFF

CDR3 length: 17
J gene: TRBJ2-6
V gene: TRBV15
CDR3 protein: CATSRVGQDSGANVLTF

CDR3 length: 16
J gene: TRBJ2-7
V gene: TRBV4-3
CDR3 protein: CASSQDAGQGDHEQYF

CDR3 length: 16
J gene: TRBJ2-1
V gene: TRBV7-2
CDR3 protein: CASSLAGQPQYNEQFF

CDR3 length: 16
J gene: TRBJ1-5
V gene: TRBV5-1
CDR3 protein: CASSLGTGALYQPQHF

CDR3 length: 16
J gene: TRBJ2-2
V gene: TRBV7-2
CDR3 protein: CASSFKSGGGTGELFF

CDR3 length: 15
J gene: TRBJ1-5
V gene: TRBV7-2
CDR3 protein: CASSLAGRVVQPQHF

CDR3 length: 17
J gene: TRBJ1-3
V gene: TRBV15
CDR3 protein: CATSREPTKGSGNTIYF